These 9 T cell receptor beta chains originate from one sample sequenced in a study of blood T cell repertoires in COVID-19. The protocol was immunoSEQ multiplex PCR, while the TCRdb copy is restricted to in-frame clones and leaves out a portion. The data show 350,000 to 550,000 clones, around 87% seen once. The sample was PBMCs or T cells enriched from blood (not recorded which). The receptor source for this set is a man aged 30-40 years who had recovered from COVID-19.

The table lists this clone with a count of one. The genes are TRBV28 and TRBJ1-5; tentatively, D is TRBD1 (6 bases). The germline V gene encodes CDR1 MDHEN and CDR2 SYDVKM. V was clipped by 11 bases and J by 2 bases, with 16 bases between them. This CDR3 region has 14 residues. The DNA for the CDR3 is TGTGCCTCGAGGTCACAGGGTGGCAATCAGCCCCAGCATTTT. This translates into CASRSQGGNQPQHF.

Concerning this clone: At one end, the junction sequence differs from germline, possibly due to a read error. The chain carries TRBV5-1 and TRBJ2-5; TRBD2 matches at 8 bases. Germline loops: CDR1 SGHRS, CDR2 YFSETQ. This CDR3 region has 16 residues. CDR3 in DNA: TGCGCCAGCGGGAACCTCGGACTAGCATTACAAGAGGCCCAGTACTTC. Translated, it gives CASGNLGLALQEAQYF.

This clone has only a few counts. The V and J genes are TRBV3-1 (or the pseudogene TRBV3-2) and TRBJ2-5; 8 nucleotides align to TRBD2. Germline CDR1 and CDR2: LGHDT and YNNKEL (reference sequence). The CDR3 sequence is 16 residues long. V was clipped by 1 base and J by 4 bases; unmatched bases: 8. In DNA form, the CDR3 reads TGTGCCAGCAGCCAAGGAGTAGCGGGACAAGGAGAGACCCAGTACTTC. Its translation: CASSQGVAGQGETQYF.

The chain carries TRBV10-3 and TRBJ1-2; TRBD1 agrees at 7 bases. The germline CDR1 and CDR2 sequences are ENHRY and SYGVKD. After removal of 3 bases from V and 5 bases from J, the junction contained 6 bases not matched to a gene. CDR3 length: 14 amino acids. CDR3 in amino acids: CAISDLGTDYGYTF. CDR3 bases: TGTGCCATCAGTGACCTTGGGACAGATTATGGCTACACCTTC.

This chain connects TRBV7-8 to TRBJ2-3; perhaps TRBD2 as D (7 bases). V was trimmed by 2 bases and J by 6 bases, leaving 21 bases between them. This CDR3 has 17 amino acids. Germline assignment: CDR1 SGHVS and CDR2 FQNEAQ. The CDR3 nucleotides read TGTGCCAGCAGCTTATCTGTGGGAGGGGGTGCGGGCGATACGCAGTATTTT. Its translation is CASSLSVGGGAGDTQYF. Full variable domain (outside the CDR3, taken from reference TRBV7-8 and TRBJ2-3): GAGVSQSPRYKVAKRGQDVALRCDPISGHVSLFWYQQALGQGPEFLTYFQNEAQLDKSGLPSDRFFAERPEGSVSTLKIQRTQQEDSAVYLCASSLSVGGGAGDTQYFGPGTRLTVL.

The V call is TRBV27, the J call TRBJ2-3, with TRBD2 matching over 8 bases. CDR3 size: 14 residues. V trimming: 6 bases; J trimming: 8 bases; junction bases outside the gene matches: 10. From germline, CDR1 is MNHEY and CDR2 SMNVEV (reference sequence). CDR3: CASRSGTSGTTQYF. The CDR3 DNA reads as TGTGCCAGCAGATCCGGGACTAGTGGGACTACGCAGTATTTT.

The rearrangement links TRBV7-2 to TRBJ2-7; 9 positions agree with TRBD1. Germline V gene sequence: CDR1 SGHTA, CDR2 FQGNSA. The CDR3 is made up of 15 amino acids. With V trimmed by 0 bases and J by 5 bases, 5 bases remained unmatched. Here the CDR3 reads CASSLALQGANEQYF. DNA of the CDR3: TGTGCCAGCAGCTTAGCTTTACAGGGGGCTAACGAGCAGTACTTC. Filled out from reference TRBV7-2 and TRBJ2-7, the complete variable domain reads GAGVSQSPSNKVTEKGKDVELRCDPISGHTALYWYRQSLGQGLEFLIYFQGNSAPDKSGLPSDRFSAERTGGSVSTLTIQRTQQEDSAVYLCASSLALQGANEQYFGPGTRLTVT.

The chain has TRBV19 and TRBJ2-2; 10 positions agree with TRBD2. J gave up 4 bases and V 7 bases, and 12 bases lay outside the gene matches. The CDR3 runs 17 residues. Germline CDR1 is LNHDA and CDR2 is SQIVND (reference sequence). CDR3 in DNA: TGTGCCAGTACCACCCCTCGACTAGCGGGTGTCACCGGGGAGCTGTTTTTT. This translates into CASTTPRLAGVTGELFF.

CDR3 DNA sequence: TGTGCCAGCAGTTCAGGGGCCCCAAACGAGCAGTACTTC. Its translation: CASSSGAPNEQYF. The chain couples TRBV11-2 to TRBJ2-7; D is perhaps TRBD1 (6 bases). CDR3 length: 13 amino acids. Germline V gives CDR1 SGHAT, CDR2 FQNNGV. V dropped 6 bases and J dropped 5 bases, with 14 bases sitting between them.